Listed below are T cell receptor beta chains from one sample, sequenced in a study of cytomegalovirus exposure and HLA in healthy donors. The assay was immunoSEQ multiplex PCR, and TCRdb's table has in-frame clones only and misses some. The sample has 90,000 to 150,000 clones; about four fifths are singletons. The source material was PBMCs. The receptors were gathered from a woman aged 40-49 years in good health and CMV-seronegative. Both conserved end residues are part of each CDR3. Each record gives: D gene, clone size, J gene, V gene, CDR3 protein, CDR3 DNA. The D gene is left open where the match is weak. Rows give clone size only sometimes, using once, few, many, or a class for an expanded clone.

>-|-|TRBJ2-7|TRBV6-5
CASSPFRGASYEQYF
TGTGCCAGCAGCCCCTTTCGGGGGGCTTCCTACGAGCAGTACTTC
>-|few|TRBJ2-6|TRBV6-1
CASINERTGANVLTF
TGTGCCAGCATAAACGAGAGGACTGGGGCCAACGTCCTGACTTTC
>-|-|TRBJ2-7|TRBV14
CASSPLGKDEQYF
TGTGCCAGCAGCCCCCTTGGCAAAGACGAGCAGTACTTC
>-|-|TRBJ1-2|TRBV7-9
CASGTGIGYTF
TGTGCCAGCGGAACAGGGATTGGCTACACCTTC
>TRBD1|-|TRBJ2-7|TRBV5-1
CASSLAGGSYEQYF
TGCGCCAGCAGCTTGGCAGGGGGCTCCTACGAGCAGTACTTC
>-|-|TRBJ1-5|TRBV19
CASSMEAMSNQPQHF
TGTGCCAGTAGTATGGAGGCGATGAGCAATCAGCCCCAGCATTTT
>-|-|TRBJ2-4|TRBV5-1
CASSLEHRSYQGIQYF
TGCGCCAGCAGCTTGGAGCACAGGTCTTACCAGGGCATTCAGTACTTC
>TRBD1|-|TRBJ1-1|TRBV6-5
CASSLQGANTEAFF
TGTGCCAGCAGCTTACAGGGGGCGAACACTGAAGCTTTCTTT
>TRBD2|-|TRBJ2-3|TRBV27
CASKSGAITDTQYF
TGTGCCAGTAAAAGCGGGGCAATCACAGATACGCAGTATTTT
>TRBD1|-|TRBJ1-1|TRBV18
CASSPTGFSPNTEAFF
TGTGCCAGCTCACCGACAGGGTTTTCGCCGAACACTGAAGCTTTCTTT
>TRBD2|once|TRBJ2-7|TRBV7-8
CASSQSSGSAYEQYF
TGTGCCAGCAGCCAAAGTAGCGGGAGCGCCTACGAGCAGTACTTC
>-|-|TRBJ2-7|TRBV10-3
CAISESRQAYEQYF
TGTGCCATCAGTGAGTCCCGACAAGCCTACGAGCAGTACTTC
>-|-|TRBJ2-5|TRBV27
CASSLGSRPETQYF
TGTGCCAGCAGTTTAGGGAGTAGGCCCGAGACCCAGTACTTC
>-|-|TRBJ1-5|TRBV5-1
CASSLGETGQPQHF
TGCGCCAGCAGCTTGGGGGAGACGGGTCAGCCCCAGCATTTT
>TRBD2|-|TRBJ2-2|TRBV5-4
CASSPTSGGLTGELFF
TGTGCCAGCAGCCCGACTAGCGGGGGGTTGACCGGGGAGCTGTTTTTT
>TRBD2|-|TRBJ2-7|TRBV5-5
CASSFRLAGGYEQYF
TGTGCCAGCAGCTTTAGATTAGCGGGAGGCTACGAGCAGTACTTC
>-|-|TRBJ1-1|TRBV6-1
CASEAGMGTEAFF
TGTGCCAGCGAGGCGGGCATGGGCACTGAAGCTTTCTTT
>TRBD1|-|TRBJ1-2|TRBV18
CASSRADRDYGYTF
TGTGCCAGCTCACGCGCCGACAGGGACTATGGCTACACCTTC
>TRBD2|-|TRBJ2-1|TRBV5-1
CASSLSLAGGPGGGEQFF
TGCGCCAGCAGCTTGTCACTAGCGGGAGGCCCGGGCGGGGGTGAGCAGTTCTTC
>TRBD1|-|TRBJ2-7|TRBV5-1
CASSLANPGQVAKQYF
TGCGCCAGCAGCTTGGCCAATCCGGGACAGGTTGCCAAGCAGTACTTC
>TRBD1|-|TRBJ1-1|TRBV28
CASRPPPYRGRGAFF
TGTGCCAGCAGACCCCCGCCTTACAGGGGGCGTGGAGCTTTCTTT
>TRBD2|-|TRBJ2-3|TRBV23-1
CASSWGSGRALEDTQYF
TGCGCCAGCAGTTGGGGGAGCGGGAGGGCGTTGGAAGATACGCAGTATTTT
>-|-|TRBJ2-7|TRBV7-9
CASSLETGALYEQYF
TGTGCCAGCAGCTTAGAAACTGGGGCATTATACGAGCAGTACTTC
>-|-|TRBJ1-5|TRBV29-1
CSVGGQYSNQPQHF
TGCAGCGTTGGGGGGCAATATAGCAATCAGCCCCAGCATTTT
>TRBD1|few|TRBJ1-2|TRBV4-2
CASSQSPTGIKIGYTF
TGTGCCAGCAGCCAATCACCGACAGGGATTAAGATCGGCTACACCTTC
>TRBD2|-|TRBJ2-5|TRBV13
CASSPAGRQMYQETQYF
TGTGCCAGCAGCCCAGCGGGGAGACAGATGTACCAAGAGACCCAGTACTTC
>TRBD2|-|TRBJ2-3|TRBV5-4
CASSSGTSGGDTQYF
TGTGCCAGCAGCTCCGGGACTAGCGGGGGTGATACGCAGTATTTT
>TRBD1|-|TRBJ2-1|TRBV2
CASTSQRTGAHEQFF
TGTGCCAGCACTTCTCAGAGGACAGGGGCCCATGAGCAGTTCTTC
>-|-|TRBJ1-5|TRBV2
CASSERGLGYSNQPQHF
TGTGCCAGCAGTGAACGGGGGTTGGGGTATAGCAATCAGCCCCAGCATTTT
>TRBD1|-|TRBJ2-4|TRBV11-2
CASSPITGGTGKNIQYF
TGTGCCAGCAGTCCGATCACAGGTGGGACAGGGAAAAACATTCAGTACTTC
>TRBD1|-|TRBJ1-2|TRBV19
CASSISDRSPNYGYTF
TGTGCCAGTAGTATATCGGACAGGAGTCCTAACTATGGCTACACCTTC
>-|few|TRBJ1-1|TRBV19
CASSTGHLNTEAFF
TGTGCCAGTAGTACCGGACATCTGAACACTGAAGCTTTCTTT
>-|-|TRBJ2-1|TRBV19
CASTLQQGYNEQFF
TGTGCCAGTACCCTCCAACAGGGTTACAATGAGCAGTTCTTC
>-|few|TRBJ1-1|TRBV7-2
CASSLDRNTEAFF
TGTGCCAGCAGCTTGGACAGGAACACTGAAGCTTTCTTT
>-|-|TRBJ1-4|TRBV5-1
CASKTGSNEKLFF
TGCGCCAGCAAAACAGGGAGTAATGAAAAACTGTTTTTT
>TRBD2|-|TRBJ2-1|TRBV5-1
CASSLGSSGYYNEQFF
TGCGCCAGCAGCTTGGGGTCTAGCGGGTACTACAATGAGCAGTTCTTC
>-|-|TRBJ1-2|TRBV6-5
CASRPTGLYGYTF
TGTGCCAGCAGGCCCACTGGACTCTATGGCTACACCTTC
>TRBD2|once|TRBJ2-1|TRBV10-1
CASSDRGEIGEQFF
TGCGCCAGCAGTGATCGGGGGGAGATCGGTGAGCAGTTCTTC
>TRBD2|-|TRBJ2-1|TRBV6-1
CASSLAGDVF
TGTGCCAGCAGCCTAGCGGGGGATGTCTTC
>TRBD2|few|TRBJ2-7|TRBV2
CASSEGVGRVSYEQYF
TGTGCCAGCAGTGAAGGTGTCGGGAGGGTTTCCTACGAGCAGTACTTC
>TRBD1|-|TRBJ2-7|TRBV5-1
CASSLAGTGGEQYF
TGCGCCAGCAGCTTGGCAGGGACAGGGGGCGAGCAGTACTTC
>-|-|TRBJ2-5|TRBV4-3
CASSHARGREETQYF
TGCGCCAGCAGCCACGCAAGGGGCAGAGAGGAGACCCAGTACTTC
>-|-|TRBJ2-3|TRBV2
CASGGAGRGSTDTQYF
TGTGCCAGCGGGGGGGCGGGCAGGGGCAGCACAGATACGCAGTATTTT
>-|-|TRBJ1-6|TRBV13
CASSLMLGGDEAPLHF
TGTGCCAGCAGCTTAATGCTGGGAGGGGATGAGGCACCCCTCCACTTT
>TRBD1|-|TRBJ1-5|TRBV4-1
CASSQGGTGGGLSNQPQHF
TGCGCCAGCAGCCAAGGAGGGACAGGGGGCGGATTGAGCAATCAGCCCCAGCATTTT
>-|-|TRBJ2-7|TRBV6-1
CASSTNRESYEQYF
TGTGCCAGCAGTACCAACAGGGAATCCTACGAGCAGTACTTC
>TRBD1|-|TRBJ2-7|TRBV30
CAWGDRSYEQYF
TGTGCCTGGGGGGACAGGTCCTACGAGCAGTACTTC
>TRBD1|once|TRBJ1-4|TRBV9
CASSAAPTGGNEKLFF
TGTGCCAGCAGCGCCGCCCCGACAGGGGGGAATGAAAAACTGTTTTTT
>TRBD1|-|TRBJ1-5|TRBV27
CASSPLGQGENQPQHF
TGTGCCAGCAGTCCCCTAGGACAGGGAGAGAATCAGCCCCAGCATTTT
>TRBD1|once|TRBJ1-3|TRBV7-2
CASSPGTGWGNTIYF
TGTGCCAGCAGCCCGGGGACAGGGTGGGGAAACACCATATATTTT
>-|-|TRBJ1-1|TRBV9
CASSVVGERAEAFF
TGTGCCAGCAGCGTAGTGGGTGAGCGCGCTGAAGCTTTCTTT
>-|-|TRBJ1-2|TRBV6-6
CASSRTGTPSNYGYTF
TGTGCCAGCAGTCGCACCGGGACACCCTCTAACTATGGCTACACCTTC
>TRBD2|-|TRBJ2-7|TRBV5-4
CASSPAGGEQYF
TGTGCCAGCAGCCCCGCGGGGGGCGAGCAGTACTTC
>-|-|TRBJ1-4|TRBV11-2
CASSLDVAGGPYEKLFF
TGTGCCAGCAGCTTAGATGTCGCCGGGGGGCCGTATGAAAAACTGTTTTTT
>TRBD1|-|TRBJ1-1|TRBV2
CASTGRGLTEAFF
TGTGCCAGCACTGGCAGGGGGCTCACTGAAGCTTTCTTT
>TRBD1|-|TRBJ2-7|TRBV6-6
CASSFPGTGGYEQYF
TGTGCCAGCAGTTTCCCGGGGACAGGGGGCTACGAGCAGTACTTC